The rows below give T cell receptor beta chains drawn from one sample of a study of blood T cells in healthy people across ages. A single record per CDR3 protein comes from TCRdb applying MiXCR to the 5' RACE reads. The table has over a million distinct CDR3 sequences, approximately 25% seen once. These data were also reused for a study on T cells of mothers and their children.

Sequenced material: blood. These receptors all stem from a girl aged 2-9 years in good health. The CDR3 runs from the conserved cysteine through the conserved F or W. Each record gives: J gene, clone size, V gene, D gene, CDR3 protein, CDR3 DNA. D genes are given only for firm matches. Expanded clones get a size class; other rows say once, few or many, or leave the size out.

j_gene: TRBJ2-5; abundance: few; v_gene: TRBV7-2; d_gene: TRBD1; CDR3aa: CASSLNRGQQETQYF; CDR3nt: TGTGCCAGCAGCTTAAACAGGGGTCAACAAGAGACCCAGTACTTC
j_gene: TRBJ1-2; abundance: few; v_gene: TRBV28; d_gene: NA; CDR3aa: CASSPPGNFYGYTF; CDR3nt: TGTGCCAGCAGTCCCCCGGGCAACTTCTATGGCTACACCTTC
j_gene: TRBJ2-2; abundance: few; v_gene: TRBV7-9; d_gene: NA; CDR3aa: CASSSATGELFF; CDR3nt: TGTGCCAGCAGTTCAGCAACCGGGGAGCTGTTTTTT
j_gene: TRBJ1-6; abundance: NA; v_gene: TRBV12-3/TRBV12-4; d_gene: TRBD1; CDR3aa: CASSSPGQGESPLHF; CDR3nt: TGTGCCAGCAGTTCACCGGGACAGGGCGAATCACCCCTCCACTTT
j_gene: TRBJ2-3; abundance: NA; v_gene: TRBV7-3; d_gene: NA; CDR3aa: CASSPGTLTDTQYF; CDR3nt: TGTGCCAGCAGCCCCGGGACTCTCACAGATACGCAGTATTTT
j_gene: TRBJ2-1; abundance: NA; v_gene: TRBV12-3/TRBV12-4; d_gene: TRBD2; CDR3aa: CASNGGLAGDNEQFF; CDR3nt: TGTGCCAGCAACGGTGGACTAGCGGGGGATAATGAGCAGTTCTTC
j_gene: TRBJ1-4; abundance: few; v_gene: TRBV5-1; d_gene: TRBD1; CDR3aa: CASSPGSGGSTNEKLFF; CDR3nt: TGCGCCAGCAGCCCGGGATCAGGGGGGTCAACTAATGAAAAGCTGTTTTTT
j_gene: TRBJ2-1; abundance: NA; v_gene: TRBV6-2/TRBV6-3; d_gene: NA; CDR3aa: CASTRRGNNEQFF; CDR3nt: TGTGCCAGCACGCGGCGAGGGAACAATGAGCAGTTCTTC
j_gene: TRBJ2-5; abundance: NA; v_gene: TRBV20-1; d_gene: NA; CDR3aa: CSALEDRDGTQYF; CDR3nt: TGCAGTGCCCTAGAAGACCGGGACGGGACCCAGTACTTC
j_gene: TRBJ2-1; abundance: NA; v_gene: TRBV7-9; d_gene: NA; CDR3aa: CASSLGVISYNEQFF; CDR3nt: TGTGCCAGCAGCTTAGGAGTAATCTCCTACAATGAGCAGTTCTTC
j_gene: TRBJ2-5; abundance: NA; v_gene: TRBV9; d_gene: NA; CDR3aa: CASSVLAGANEETQYF; CDR3nt: TGTGCCAGCAGCGTGCTGGCAGGAGCCAACGAAGAGACCCAGTACTTC
j_gene: TRBJ1-2; abundance: NA; v_gene: TRBV7-2; d_gene: NA; CDR3aa: CASSLWGNGYTF; CDR3nt: TGTGCCAGCAGCTTATGGGGAAATGGCTACACCTTC
j_gene: TRBJ2-1; abundance: many; v_gene: TRBV6-2/TRBV6-3; d_gene: NA; CDR3aa: CASSYEPGQHNEQFF; CDR3nt: TGTGCCAGCAGTTACGAACCAGGCCAGCACAATGAGCAGTTCTTC
j_gene: TRBJ2-7; abundance: few; v_gene: TRBV11-2; d_gene: TRBD2; CDR3aa: CASSPTTSGMYEQYF; CDR3nt: TGTGCCAGCAGCCCAACGACTAGCGGCATGTACGAGCAGTACTTC
j_gene: TRBJ2-5; abundance: NA; v_gene: TRBV20-1; d_gene: NA; CDR3aa: CSASSPREKETQYF; CDR3nt: TGCAGTGCTAGCTCCCCCAGGGAAAAAGAGACCCAGTACTTC
j_gene: TRBJ2-5; abundance: few; v_gene: TRBV15; d_gene: TRBD1; CDR3aa: CATSARDSEETQYF; CDR3nt: TGTGCCACCAGCGCCCGGGACAGCGAAGAGACCCAGTACTTC
j_gene: TRBJ2-7; abundance: NA; v_gene: TRBV4-3; d_gene: NA; CDR3aa: CASSQTSGAAYEQYF; CDR3nt: TGCGCCAGCAGCCAGACCAGTGGCGCCGCCTACGAGCAGTACTTC
j_gene: TRBJ2-1; abundance: few; v_gene: TRBV27; d_gene: NA; CDR3aa: CASSPLDGLAGREQFF; CDR3nt: TGTGCCAGCAGTCCCTTAGACGGATTGGCGGGACGGGAGCAGTTCTTC
j_gene: TRBJ2-1; abundance: NA; v_gene: TRBV19; d_gene: TRBD2; CDR3aa: CASIRLAGGYNEQFF; CDR3nt: TGTGCCAGTATTCGTCTAGCGGGGGGCTACAATGAGCAGTTCTTC
j_gene: TRBJ2-5; abundance: few; v_gene: TRBV20-1; d_gene: NA; CDR3aa: CSARTKGETQYF; CDR3nt: TGCAGTGCCAGAACTAAGGGGGAGACCCAGTACTTC
j_gene: TRBJ2-7; abundance: few; v_gene: TRBV12-5; d_gene: TRBD2; CDR3aa: CASGSRGIYEQYF; CDR3nt: TGTGCTAGTGGTTCGCGGGGGATTTACGAGCAGTACTTC
j_gene: TRBJ1-6; abundance: few; v_gene: TRBV28; d_gene: NA; CDR3aa: CASSPRGEDSPLHF; CDR3nt: TGTGCCAGCAGTCCAAGGGGTGAGGATTCACCCCTCCACTTT
j_gene: TRBJ1-3; abundance: few; v_gene: TRBV4-2; d_gene: NA; CDR3aa: CASSPRQISGNTIYF; CDR3nt: TGTGCCAGCAGCCCGCGACAGATCTCTGGAAACACCATATATTTT
j_gene: TRBJ2-7; abundance: NA; v_gene: TRBV6-5; d_gene: NA; CDR3aa: CASSPELGAFYEQYF; CDR3nt: TGTGCCAGCAGCCCCGAACTGGGGGCTTTCTACGAGCAGTACTTC
j_gene: TRBJ2-1; abundance: NA; v_gene: TRBV29-1; d_gene: TRBD2; CDR3aa: CSVVALAGGPSSYNEQFF; CDR3nt: TGCAGCGTTGTGGCCCTAGCGGGAGGCCCTAGCTCCTACAATGAGCAGTTCTTC
j_gene: TRBJ1-4; abundance: few; v_gene: TRBV28; d_gene: NA; CDR3aa: CASSFRVATNEKLFF; CDR3nt: TGTGCCAGCAGTTTCAGGGTGGCAACTAATGAAAAACTGTTTTTT
j_gene: TRBJ1-4; abundance: few; v_gene: TRBV7-2; d_gene: NA; CDR3aa: CASSLDRQGGKLFF; CDR3nt: TGTGCCAGCAGCTTAGATCGGCAGGGCGGGAAACTGTTTTTT
j_gene: TRBJ1-1; abundance: once; v_gene: TRBV7-3; d_gene: NA; CDR3aa: CASSLRIDTEAFF; CDR3nt: TGTGCCAGCAGCTTGCGGATAGACACTGAAGCTTTCTTT
j_gene: TRBJ2-1; abundance: NA; v_gene: TRBV7-2; d_gene: TRBD2; CDR3aa: CASSLGGGSNDEQFF; CDR3nt: TGTGCCAGCAGCTTAGGGGGCGGGAGTAACGATGAGCAGTTCTTC
j_gene: TRBJ1-5; abundance: NA; v_gene: TRBV15; d_gene: NA; CDR3aa: CATSRTTGTPRNHPQHF; CDR3nt: TGTGCCACCAGCAGAACAACCGGGACTCCCAGGAATCACCCCCAGCATTTT
j_gene: TRBJ1-1; abundance: few; v_gene: TRBV10-3; d_gene: NA; CDR3aa: CAIRPGSPNTEAFF; CDR3nt: TGTGCCATCAGGCCAGGTTCTCCGAACACTGAAGCTTTCTTT
j_gene: TRBJ2-5; abundance: NA; v_gene: TRBV7-2; d_gene: NA; CDR3aa: CASSFDLEETQYF; CDR3nt: TGTGCCAGCAGCTTTGACTTAGAAGAGACCCAGTACTTC
j_gene: TRBJ1-2; abundance: NA; v_gene: TRBV2; d_gene: TRBD1; CDR3aa: CASTLEGASFGYGYTF; CDR3nt: TGTGCCAGCACCTTGGAGGGGGCGAGTTTCGGCTATGGCTACACCTTC
j_gene: TRBJ2-3; abundance: few; v_gene: TRBV29-1; d_gene: NA; CDR3aa: CSYGIPNPTDTQYF; CDR3nt: TGCAGCTATGGAATCCCGAATCCCACAGATACGCAGTATTTT
j_gene: TRBJ2-7; abundance: few; v_gene: TRBV20-1; d_gene: TRBD1; CDR3aa: CSARAGGSYGQYF; CDR3nt: TGCAGTGCTAGGGCAGGGGGTTCCTACGGGCAGTACTTC
j_gene: TRBJ2-7; abundance: NA; v_gene: TRBV11-2; d_gene: NA; CDR3aa: CASSLGRSSSYEQYF; CDR3nt: TGTGCCAGCAGCTTAGGTCGATCTAGCTCCTACGAGCAGTACTTC
j_gene: TRBJ1-3; abundance: NA; v_gene: TRBV20-1; d_gene: NA; CDR3aa: CSARINPRDPPSGNTIYF; CDR3nt: TGCAGTGCTAGAATCAACCCCCGGGACCCTCCCTCTGGAAACACCATATATTTT
j_gene: TRBJ1-3; abundance: few; v_gene: TRBV28; d_gene: NA; CDR3aa: CASSSAPDTNTIYF; CDR3nt: TGTGCCAGCAGTTCAGCCCCGGACACAAACACCATATATTTT
j_gene: TRBJ2-5; abundance: NA; v_gene: TRBV9; d_gene: TRBD2; CDR3aa: CASSSWRGGGETQYF; CDR3nt: TGTGCCAGCAGCTCCTGGCGGGGGGGAGGAGAGACCCAGTACTTC
j_gene: TRBJ2-1; abundance: NA; v_gene: TRBV20-1; d_gene: NA; CDR3aa: CSARDWFRYNEQFF; CDR3nt: TGCAGTGCTAGAGATTGGTTCCGTTACAATGAGCAGTTCTTC
j_gene: TRBJ1-1; abundance: NA; v_gene: TRBV12-3/TRBV12-4; d_gene: TRBD1; CDR3aa: CASSPLQGSEAFF; CDR3nt: TGTGCCAGCAGCCCTCTACAGGGGTCTGAAGCTTTCTTT
j_gene: TRBJ2-3; abundance: NA; v_gene: TRBV29-1; d_gene: NA; CDR3aa: CSVRDSGSPTDTQYF; CDR3nt: TGCAGCGTTAGAGACTCGGGATCTCCCACAGATACGCAGTATTTT
j_gene: TRBJ2-1; abundance: NA; v_gene: TRBV2; d_gene: TRBD1; CDR3aa: CASRGQEPEQFF; CDR3nt: TGTGCCAGCAGGGGACAGGAACCAGAGCAGTTCTTC
j_gene: TRBJ2-1; abundance: NA; v_gene: TRBV29-1; d_gene: NA; CDR3aa: CSVALYNEQFF; CDR3nt: TGCAGCGTTGCCTTGTACAATGAGCAGTTCTTC
j_gene: TRBJ1-4; abundance: few; v_gene: TRBV2; d_gene: NA; CDR3aa: CASQGNEKLFF; CDR3nt: TGTGCCAGCCAAGGAAATGAAAAACTGTTTTTT
j_gene: TRBJ2-1; abundance: few; v_gene: TRBV28; d_gene: TRBD2; CDR3aa: CASTSAGGPGNEQFF; CDR3nt: TGTGCCAGCACCTCAGCGGGAGGGCCGGGGAATGAGCAGTTCTTC
j_gene: TRBJ1-5; abundance: few; v_gene: TRBV5-1; d_gene: NA; CDR3aa: CASSPKGGSNQPQHF; CDR3nt: TGCGCCAGCAGCCCCAAAGGGGGGAGCAATCAGCCCCAGCATTTT
j_gene: TRBJ1-5; abundance: few; v_gene: TRBV28; d_gene: NA; CDR3aa: CASRSWEAGQPQHF; CDR3nt: TGTGCCAGCAGGAGTTGGGAGGCGGGACAGCCCCAGCATTTT